The sample holds a few counts of the clone carrying this TCR beta chain. Its antigen is unidentified. A single record per CDR3 protein comes from TCRdb applying MiXCR to the 5' RACE reads. The table lists some 68,000 distinct CDR3 sequences, 16% of them singletons. The CDR3 loop spans 13 amino acids. Germline V gene lookup returns CDR1 DFQATT and CDR2 SNEGSKA (reference sequence). V shed 6 bases, J shed 3 bases, and the junction held 3 bases outside the gene matches. The sample originates from a study of T-cell memory formation after mild COVID-19. Study outcomes and limitations: Contracting CD4+ clones sat mainly in CM and EM; CD8+ in EMRA.

The chain recombines TRBV20-1 with TRBJ2-1; 9 bases map to TRBD2. The sample consisted of PBMCs or a T cell subset sorted from them (not recorded which). The receptor comes from an adult woman who had mild COVID-19 (a few samples of this study predate the infection). Cell type and time point are not known. Here the CDR3 reads CSAIAGDYNEQFF. The CDR3 DNA sequence: TGCAGTGCCATAGCGGGAGACTACAATGAGCAGTTCTTC.